This section outlines one TCR beta chain sequence together with its context. Unique molecular identifiers were affixed to single, distinct cDNA molecules. From the 5' RACE reads, TCRdb called clonotypes with MiXCR, one entry per CDR3 protein. The sample includes 88,000 or so distinct CDR3 sequences, approximately 15% of them seen just once. This specimen comes from a study of early T cells in non-severe SARS-CoV-2 infection. Specimen: whole blood. The clonotype was recovered from an adult who was a healthcare worker with PCR-confirmed SARS-CoV-2 infection or an uninfected control (not recorded which).

The CDR3: CASQWGHLTDTQYF. Written as DNA, the CDR3 is TGCGCCAGCCAATGGGGACACCTCACAGATACGCAGTATTTT. This chain joins TRBV4-1 and TRBJ2-3; TRBD1 might be the D (6 bases). This CDR3 region has 14 residues. V lost 8 bases to trimming and J lost 2 bases, with 14 bases between them. Per germline, CDR1 MGHRA and CDR2 YSYEKL.